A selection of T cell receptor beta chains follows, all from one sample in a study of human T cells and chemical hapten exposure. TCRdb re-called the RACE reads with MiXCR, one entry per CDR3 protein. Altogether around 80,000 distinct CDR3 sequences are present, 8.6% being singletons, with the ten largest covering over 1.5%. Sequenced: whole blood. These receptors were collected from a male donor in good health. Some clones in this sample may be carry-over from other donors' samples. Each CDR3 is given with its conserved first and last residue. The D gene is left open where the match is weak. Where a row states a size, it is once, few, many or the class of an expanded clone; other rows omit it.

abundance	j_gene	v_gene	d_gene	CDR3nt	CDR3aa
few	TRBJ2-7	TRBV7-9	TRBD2	TGTGCCAGCAGCCCCGGGACTAGCGGGTACGAGCAGTACTTC	CASSPGTSGYEQYF
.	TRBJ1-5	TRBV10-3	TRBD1	TGTGCCATCAGTGAGGGGACAGGGGGTAGCAATCAGCCCCAGCATTTT	CAISEGTGGSNQPQHF
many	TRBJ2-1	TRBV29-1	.	TGCAGCGTTGGGGGGACATTCGAGGGTGAGCAGTTCTTC	CSVGGTFEGEQFF
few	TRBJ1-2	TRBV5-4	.	TGTGCCAGCAGCTTCGTTGGGGCCCAAGCTAACTATGGCTACACCTTC	CASSFVGAQANYGYTF
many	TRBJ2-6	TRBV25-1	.	TGTGCCAGCAGTGGTCGGGACGGACCCTCTGGGGCCAACGTCCTGACTTTC	CASSGRDGPSGANVLTF
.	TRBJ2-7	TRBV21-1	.	TGTGCCAGCAGCAATCCGTCGAACTCCTACGAGCAGTACTTC	CASSNPSNSYEQYF
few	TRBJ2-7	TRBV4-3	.	TGCGCCAGCAGCCAAGATGTGGGACTCTCCTACGAGCAGTACTTC	CASSQDVGLSYEQYF
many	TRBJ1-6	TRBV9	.	TGTGCCAGCACCCCCGGTGGGAATAATTCACCCCTCCACTTT	CASTPGGNNSPLHF
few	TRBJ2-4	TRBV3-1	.	TGTGCCAGCAGCCAAGCAGGGATAGACAAAAACATTCAGTACTTC	CASSQAGIDKNIQYF
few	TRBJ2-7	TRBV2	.	TGTGCCAGCAGTGCCACAGGCAGGAGCTATTCCTACGAGCAGTACTTC	CASSATGRSYSYEQYF
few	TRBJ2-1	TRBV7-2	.	TGTGCCAGCAGCTTAGCGCGGAGTGAGCAGTTCTTC	CASSLARSEQFF
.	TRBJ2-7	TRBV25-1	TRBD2	TGTGCCAGCAGTGGTGGACTAGCGGGAGTCGAGCAGTACTTC	CASSGGLAGVEQYF
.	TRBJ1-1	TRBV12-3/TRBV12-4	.	TGTGCGGCTAGCCACGGGCACAGGGAGTTCATGAACACTGAAGCTTTCTTT	CAASHGHREFMNTEAFF
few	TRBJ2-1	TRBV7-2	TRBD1	TGTGCCAGCAGCTTAGCACCAATCGACAGGGGGCGGGAGTTCTTC	CASSLAPIDRGREFF
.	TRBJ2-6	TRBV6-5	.	TGTGCCAGCAGTCCCAGGGGATCTGGGGCCAACGTCCTGACTTTC	CASSPRGSGANVLTF
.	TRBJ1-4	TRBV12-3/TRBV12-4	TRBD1	TGTGCCAGCAGAGCCGGACAGGGCGCATCGGAACTGATTTTT	CASRAGQGASELIF
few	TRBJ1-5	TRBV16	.	TGTGCCAGCAGCCAATCTTCTCAGGGGATCCAGCCCCAGCATTTT	CASSQSSQGIQPQHF
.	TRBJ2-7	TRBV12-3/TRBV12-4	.	TGTGCCAGCAGTCTAAGGGGACTCGTCTACGAGCAGTACTTC	CASSLRGLVYEQYF
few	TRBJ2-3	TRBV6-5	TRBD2	TGTGCCAGCAGCCTAGCGGGAGGCTTTGATACGCAGTATTTT	CASSLAGGFDTQYF
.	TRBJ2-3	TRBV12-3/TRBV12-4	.	TGTGCCAGCAGTTCGGGATATGATACGCAGTATTTT	CASSSGYDTQYF
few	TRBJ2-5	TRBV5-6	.	TGTGCCAGCAGCTTGGGGACGCGGGGGCGGGAGACCCAGTACTTC	CASSLGTRGRETQYF
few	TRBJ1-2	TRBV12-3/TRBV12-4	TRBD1	TGTGCCAGCAGCAAGACAGGGACGGATGGCTACACCTTC	CASSKTGTDGYTF
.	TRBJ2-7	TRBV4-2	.	TGTGCCAGCAGCCAAGAGGTACGCGGCGAGCAGTACTTC	CASSQEVRGEQYF
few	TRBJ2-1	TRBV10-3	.	TGTGCCATCAGTGAGATTCAACGGGGCCTGGAAGGACCTAGTGGGCAATACAATGAGCAGTTCTTC	CAISEIQRGLEGPSGQYNEQFF
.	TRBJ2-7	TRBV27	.	TGTGCCAGCAGTTTAGTCGGCCCCTACGAGCAGTACTTC	CASSLVGPYEQYF
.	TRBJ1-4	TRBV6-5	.	TGTGCCACTCAAGGAAGTGAGTCCACTAATGAAAAACTGTTTTTT	CATQGSESTNEKLFF
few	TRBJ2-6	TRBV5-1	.	TGCGCCAGCAGCTTGGCCTGGGAAATCGGACGAGACACTGGGGCCAACGTCCTGACTTTC	CASSLAWEIGRDTGANVLTF
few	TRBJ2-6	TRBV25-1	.	TGTGCCAGCAGTGAATCTACGTTTTCTGGGGCCAACGTCCTGACTTTC	CASSESTFSGANVLTF
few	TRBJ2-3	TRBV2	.	TGTGCCAGCAGGGGAGATACGCAGTATTTT	CASRGDTQYF
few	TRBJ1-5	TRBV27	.	TGTGCCAGCAGGCGACTCCAGGGGAGCAATCAGCCCCAGCATTTT	CASRRLQGSNQPQHF
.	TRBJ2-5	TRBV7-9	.	TGTGCCAGCAGCTTAGCTTCCGGGGGCGAGGAGACCCAGTACTTC	CASSLASGGEETQYF
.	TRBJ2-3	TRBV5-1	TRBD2	TGCGCCAGCAGCTTGGAAGCGGGGCGCGATACGCAGTATTTT	CASSLEAGRDTQYF
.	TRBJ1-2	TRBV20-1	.	TGCAGTGCTAAACAGGGCTCCTATGGCTACACCTTC	CSAKQGSYGYTF
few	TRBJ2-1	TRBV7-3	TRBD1	TGTGCCAGCAGCTTTCTGGGGGCAGGGGGTGAGCAGTTCTTC	CASSFLGAGGEQFF
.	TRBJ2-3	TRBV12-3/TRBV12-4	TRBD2	TGTGCCAGCAGTTCCAGCGGGGTGTCAGATACGCAGTATTTT	CASSSSGVSDTQYF
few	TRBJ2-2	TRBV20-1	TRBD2	TGCAGTGCTAGAACTAGCGGGAAGAACACCGGGGAGCTGTTTTTT	CSARTSGKNTGELFF
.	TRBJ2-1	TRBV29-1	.	TGCAGCGTTGAAGAGGTCCGGAGCCAGGGCAATGAGCAGTTCTTC	CSVEEVRSQGNEQFF
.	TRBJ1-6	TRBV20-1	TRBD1	TGCAGTGCTAGGCTGACAGGGTTGGACAATTCACCCCTCCACTTT	CSARLTGLDNSPLHF
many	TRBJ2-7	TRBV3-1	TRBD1	TGTGCCAGCAGCCCTACAGGGGTTACCTTTTTCGACGAGCAGTACTTC	CASSPTGVTFFDEQYF
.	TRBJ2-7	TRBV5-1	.	TGCGCCAGCAGCTTGGACGGGGGAGGCCCCTACGAGCAGTACTTC	CASSLDGGGPYEQYF
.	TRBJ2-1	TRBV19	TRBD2	TGTGCCAGTAGTATCGGACTAGCGGGGTACAATGAGCAGTTCTTC	CASSIGLAGYNEQFF
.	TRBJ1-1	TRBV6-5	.	TGTGCCAGCAGTTACGTTGGAAGCAGGGCTGAAGCTTTCTTT	CASSYVGSRAEAFF
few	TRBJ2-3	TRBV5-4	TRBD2	TGTGCCAGCAGCTCGCGGACTAGCGGGGGATATACGCAGTATTTT	CASSSRTSGGYTQYF
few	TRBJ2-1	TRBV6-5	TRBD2	TGTGCCAGCAGTGATGAAGCGGGAGGTGACCCGGAGCAGTTCTTC	CASSDEAGGDPEQFF
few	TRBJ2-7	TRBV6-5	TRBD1	TGTGCCAGCAGTTACTCCCTTGGACAGGGGCCCTACGAGCAGTACTTC	CASSYSLGQGPYEQYF
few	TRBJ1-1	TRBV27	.	TGTGCCAGCAGTTTACCGGGGACTAACACTGAAGCTTTCTTT	CASSLPGTNTEAFF
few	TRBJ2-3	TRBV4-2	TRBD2	TGTGCCAGCAGCCAAGAAAGGCGGGAGTTGGTCACAGATACGCAGTATTTT	CASSQERRELVTDTQYF
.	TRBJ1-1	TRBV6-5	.	TGTGCCAGCAACAACTGGGGCATGAGGGATGAAGCTTTCTTT	CASNNWGMRDEAFF
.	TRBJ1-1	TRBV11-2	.	TGTGCCAGCAGCCATAGCGCTGAAGCTTTCTTT	CASSHSAEAFF
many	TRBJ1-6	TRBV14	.	TGTGCCAGCAGCCTTGATAATTCACCCCTCCACTTT	CASSLDNSPLHF
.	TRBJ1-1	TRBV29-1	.	TGCAGCGTTGAGCGACAGGTTATGAACACTGAAGCTTTCTTT	CSVERQVMNTEAFF
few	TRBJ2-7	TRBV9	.	TGTGCCAGCAGCCCCGGGTGGGTAGCCTACGAGCAGTACTTC	CASSPGWVAYEQYF
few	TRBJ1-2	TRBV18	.	TGTGCCAGCTCACCCGGGACATCTAACTATGGCTACACCTTC	CASSPGTSNYGYTF
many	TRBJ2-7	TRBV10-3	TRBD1	TGTGCCATCAGTGACTCGACAGGGTCCGAGCAGTACTTC	CAISDSTGSEQYF
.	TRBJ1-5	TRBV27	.	TGTGCCAGCAGTTTTTCAGCAGGGGAGGGCAATCAGCCCCAGCATTTT	CASSFSAGEGNQPQHF